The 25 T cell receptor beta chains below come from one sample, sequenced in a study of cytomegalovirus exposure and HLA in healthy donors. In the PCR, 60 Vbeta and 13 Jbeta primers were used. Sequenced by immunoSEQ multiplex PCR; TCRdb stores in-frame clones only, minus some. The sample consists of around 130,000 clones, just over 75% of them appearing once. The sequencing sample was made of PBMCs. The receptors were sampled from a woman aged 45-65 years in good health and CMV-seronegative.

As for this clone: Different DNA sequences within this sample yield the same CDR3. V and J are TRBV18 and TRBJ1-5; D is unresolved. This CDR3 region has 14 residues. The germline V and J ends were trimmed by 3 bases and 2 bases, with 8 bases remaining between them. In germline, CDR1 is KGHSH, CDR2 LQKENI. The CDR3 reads CASSPGGGNQPQHF. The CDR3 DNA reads TGTGCCAGCTCACCGGGAGGAGGCAATCAGCCCCAGCATTTT.

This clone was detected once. CDR3 sequence: CASSYSSRGNTVEAFF. The CDR3 DNA reads as TGTGCCAGCAGTTACTCAAGCAGGGGAAACACCGTTGAAGCTTTCTTT. The chain employs TRBV6-5 and TRBJ1-1; perhaps TRBD1 as D (6 bases). Per the germline V gene, CDR1 is MNHEY and CDR2 is SVGAGI. The germline V and J ends were trimmed by 0 bases and 7 bases, with 18 bases remaining between them. The CDR3 sequence is 16 residues long.

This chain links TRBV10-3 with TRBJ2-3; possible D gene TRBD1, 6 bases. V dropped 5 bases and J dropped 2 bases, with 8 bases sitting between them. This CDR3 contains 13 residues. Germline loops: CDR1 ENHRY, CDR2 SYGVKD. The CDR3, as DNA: TGTGCCATCAGTACAGGGTTCACAGATACGCAGTATTTT. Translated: CAISTGFTDTQYF.

The CDR3 is CASSQDLRGRDFAEQFF. The CDR3 bases are TGTGCCAGCAGCCAAGATCTTAGGGGAAGGGATTTTGCTGAGCAGTTCTTC. This sequence joins TRBV4-2 and TRBJ2-1; D might be TRBD1 (5 bases). There are 17 residues in the CDR3. Germline lookup yields CDR1 LGHNA and CDR2 YNFKEQ. V lost 0 bases to trimming and J lost 9 bases, with 21 bases between them.

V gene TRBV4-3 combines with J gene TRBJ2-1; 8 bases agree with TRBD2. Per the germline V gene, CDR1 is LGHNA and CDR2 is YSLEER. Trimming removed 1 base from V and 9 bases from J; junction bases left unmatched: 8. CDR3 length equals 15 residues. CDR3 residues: CASSQVSLSGSEQFF. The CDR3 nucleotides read TGCGCCAGCAGCCAAGTCTCTCTCAGCGGGAGTGAGCAGTTCTTC.

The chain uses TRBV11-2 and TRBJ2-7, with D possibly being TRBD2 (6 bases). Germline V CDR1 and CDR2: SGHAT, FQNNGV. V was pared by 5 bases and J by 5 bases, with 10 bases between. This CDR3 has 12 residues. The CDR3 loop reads CASSPRGNEQYF. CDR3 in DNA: TGTGCCAGCAGCCCCCGGGGGAACGAGCAGTACTTC.

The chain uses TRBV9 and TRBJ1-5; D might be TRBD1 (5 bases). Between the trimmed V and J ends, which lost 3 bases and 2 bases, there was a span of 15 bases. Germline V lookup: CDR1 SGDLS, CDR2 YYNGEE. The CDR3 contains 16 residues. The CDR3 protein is CASSATGGFCNQPQHF. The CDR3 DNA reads TGTGCCAGCAGCGCCACCGGGGGGTTCTGCAATCAGCCCCAGCATTTT. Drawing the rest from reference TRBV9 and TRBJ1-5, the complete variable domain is DSGVTQTPKHLITATGQRVTLRCSPRSGDLSVYWYQQSLDQGLQFLIQYYNGEERAKGNILERFSAQQFPDLHSELNLSSLELGDSALYFCASSATGGFCNQPQHFGDGTRLSIL.

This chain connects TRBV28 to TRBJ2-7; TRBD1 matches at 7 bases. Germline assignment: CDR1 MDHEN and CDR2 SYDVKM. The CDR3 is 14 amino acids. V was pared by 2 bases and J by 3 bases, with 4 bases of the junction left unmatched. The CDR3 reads CASSLGQAFYEQYF. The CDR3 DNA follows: TGTGCCAGCAGTTTAGGACAGGCGTTCTACGAGCAGTACTTC. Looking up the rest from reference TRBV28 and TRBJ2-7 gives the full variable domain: DVKVTQSSRYLVKRTGEKVFLECVQDMDHENMFWYRQDPGLGLRLIYFSYDVKMKEKGDIPEGYSVSREKKERFSLILESASTNQTSMYLCASSLGQAFYEQYFGPGTRLTVT.

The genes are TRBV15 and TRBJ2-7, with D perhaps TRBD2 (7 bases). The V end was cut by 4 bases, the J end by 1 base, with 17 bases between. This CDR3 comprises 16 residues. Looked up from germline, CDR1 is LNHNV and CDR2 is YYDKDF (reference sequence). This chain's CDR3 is CATSINQGGGSYEQYF. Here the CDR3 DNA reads TGTGCCACCAGCATCAATCAAGGGGGAGGGTCCTACGAGCAGTACTTC.

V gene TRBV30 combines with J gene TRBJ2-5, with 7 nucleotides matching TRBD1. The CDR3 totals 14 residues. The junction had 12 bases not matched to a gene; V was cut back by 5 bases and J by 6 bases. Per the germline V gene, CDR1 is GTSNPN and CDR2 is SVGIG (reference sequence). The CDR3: CAWSGQSLSQTQYF. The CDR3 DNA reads TGTGCCTGGTCGGGACAGAGTCTCTCGCAGACCCAGTACTTC.

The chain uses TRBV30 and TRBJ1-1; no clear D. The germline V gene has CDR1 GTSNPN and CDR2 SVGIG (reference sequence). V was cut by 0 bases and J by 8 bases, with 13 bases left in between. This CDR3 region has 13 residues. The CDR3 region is CAWSVSRNDEAFF. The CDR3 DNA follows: TGTGCCTGGAGTGTATCGCGGAATGACGAAGCTTTCTTT.

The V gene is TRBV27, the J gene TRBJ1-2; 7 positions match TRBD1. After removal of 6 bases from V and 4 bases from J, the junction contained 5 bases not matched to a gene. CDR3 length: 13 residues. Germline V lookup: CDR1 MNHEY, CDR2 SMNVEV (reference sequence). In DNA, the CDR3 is TGTGCCAGCAGATCGGGACAGTTCTATGGCTACACCTTC. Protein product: CASRSGQFYGYTF.

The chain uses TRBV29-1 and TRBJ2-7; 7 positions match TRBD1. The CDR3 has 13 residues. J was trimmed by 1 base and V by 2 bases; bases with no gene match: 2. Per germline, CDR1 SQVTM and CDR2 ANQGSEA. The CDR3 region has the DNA TGCAGCGTTGAAAGGGGACAGTCCTACGAGCAGTACTTC. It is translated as CSVERGQSYEQYF.

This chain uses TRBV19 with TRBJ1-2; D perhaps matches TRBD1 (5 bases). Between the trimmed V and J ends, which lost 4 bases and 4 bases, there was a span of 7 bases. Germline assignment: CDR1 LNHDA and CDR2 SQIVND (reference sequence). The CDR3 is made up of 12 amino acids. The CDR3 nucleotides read TGTGCCAGTAGTACCCAGGGCTATGGCTACACCTTC. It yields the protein CASSTQGYGYTF.

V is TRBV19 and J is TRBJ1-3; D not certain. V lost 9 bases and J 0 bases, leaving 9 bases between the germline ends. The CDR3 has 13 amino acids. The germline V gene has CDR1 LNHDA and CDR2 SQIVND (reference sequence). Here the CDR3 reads CASGAVSGNTIYF. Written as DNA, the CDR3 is TGTGCCAGCGGTGCGGTCTCTGGAAACACCATATATTTT.

CDR3 DNA: TGTGCCAGCAGCGTAGAAGCAGCGTCTTACAATGAGCAGTTCTTC. Protein: CASSVEAASYNEQFF. The chain has TRBV9 and TRBJ2-1; D is undetermined. This CDR3 contains 15 residues. In germline, CDR1 is SGDLS, CDR2 YYNGEE. Trimming removed 0 bases from V and 4 bases from J, with 11 bases in between.

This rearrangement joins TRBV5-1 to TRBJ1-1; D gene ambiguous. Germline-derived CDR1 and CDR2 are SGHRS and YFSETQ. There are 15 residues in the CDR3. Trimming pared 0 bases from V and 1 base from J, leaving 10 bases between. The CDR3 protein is CASSLVTQPNTEAFF. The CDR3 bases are TGCGCCAGCAGCTTGGTCACACAGCCGAACACTGAAGCTTTCTTT.

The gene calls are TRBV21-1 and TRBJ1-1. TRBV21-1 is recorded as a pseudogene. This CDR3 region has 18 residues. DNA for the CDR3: TGTGCCAGCAGCAAGGAGACGGCGGGGGGACTCGGGAACACTGAAGCTTTCTTT. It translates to CASSKETAGGLGNTEAFF.

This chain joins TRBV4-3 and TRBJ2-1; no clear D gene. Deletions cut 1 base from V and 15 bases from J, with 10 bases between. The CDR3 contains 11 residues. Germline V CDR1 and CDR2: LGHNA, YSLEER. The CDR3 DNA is TGCGCCAGCAGCCAAGGGATGGGCCGGTTCTTC. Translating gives CASSQGMGRFF.

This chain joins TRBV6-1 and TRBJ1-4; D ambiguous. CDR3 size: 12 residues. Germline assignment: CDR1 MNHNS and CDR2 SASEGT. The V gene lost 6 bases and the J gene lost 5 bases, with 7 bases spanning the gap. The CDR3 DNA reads TGTGCCAGCAGGGTTGGCAATGAAAAACTGTTTTTT. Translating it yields CASRVGNEKLFF.

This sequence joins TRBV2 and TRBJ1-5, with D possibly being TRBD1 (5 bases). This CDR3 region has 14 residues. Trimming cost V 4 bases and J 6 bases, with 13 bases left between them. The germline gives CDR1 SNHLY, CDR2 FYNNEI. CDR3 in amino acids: CASSGGLLGQPQHF. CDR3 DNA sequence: TGTGCCAGCAGTGGGGGCCTCTTGGGTCAGCCCCAGCATTTT.

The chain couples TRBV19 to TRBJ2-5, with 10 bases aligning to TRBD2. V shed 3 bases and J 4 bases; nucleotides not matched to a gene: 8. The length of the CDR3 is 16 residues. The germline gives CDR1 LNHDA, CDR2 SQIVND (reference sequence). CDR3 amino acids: CASSIGAGGPSETQYF. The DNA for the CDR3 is TGTGCCAGTAGTATCGGAGCGGGAGGGCCGTCAGAGACCCAGTACTTC.

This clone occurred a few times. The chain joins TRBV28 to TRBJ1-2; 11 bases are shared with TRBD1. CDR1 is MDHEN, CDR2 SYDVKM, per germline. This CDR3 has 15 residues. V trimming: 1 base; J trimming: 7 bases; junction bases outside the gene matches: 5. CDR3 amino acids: CASSLLGQGARGYTF. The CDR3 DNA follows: TGTGCCAGCAGTTTATTAGGACAGGGGGCGCGTGGCTACACCTTC.

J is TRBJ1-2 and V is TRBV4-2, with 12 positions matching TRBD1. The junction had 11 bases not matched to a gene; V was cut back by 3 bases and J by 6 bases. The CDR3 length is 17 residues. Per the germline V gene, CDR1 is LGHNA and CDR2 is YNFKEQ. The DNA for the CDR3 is TGTGCCAGCAGCCAGGGGGACAGGGGGCGACAATTTGATGGCTACACCTTC. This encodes CASSQGDRGRQFDGYTF.

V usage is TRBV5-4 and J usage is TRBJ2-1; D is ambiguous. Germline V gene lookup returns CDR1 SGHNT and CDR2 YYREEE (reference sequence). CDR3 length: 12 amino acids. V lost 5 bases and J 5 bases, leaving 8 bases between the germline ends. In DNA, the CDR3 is TGTGCCAGCAGATATCAGGACAATGAGCAGTTCTTC. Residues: CASRYQDNEQFF.